This record looks at one T cell receptor beta chain sequence and its context. Its antigen is still unknown. The data originate from a study of T cell responses to AZD1222 COVID-19 vaccine. Notes on the study in general: Clonal diversity was possibly underestimated; the donors were predominantly white British and more often female.

Data came from immunoSEQ multiplex PCR; TCRdb stores just in-frame clones and leaves some out. Of about 140,000 clones listed, more than 85% are singletons. V was shortened by 4 bases and J by 0 bases, with 14 bases between the two germline ends. CDR1 is SGDLS, CDR2 YYNGEE, per germline. This CDR3 has 16 residues. Material: peripheral blood, obtained on day 0 of AZD1222 vaccination. J is TRBJ2-1 and V is TRBV9; D may be TRBD2 (7 bases). This receptor was obtained from an adult in good health. For the CDR3, the DNA is TGTGCCAGCAGCACCCAGGGAGGGGGCTCCTACAATGAGCAGTTCTTC. It is translated as CASSTQGGGSYNEQFF.